This is a list of T cell receptor beta chains from one sample in a study of T cell changes during pregnancy in multiple sclerosis. Here immunoSEQ multiplex PCR was the method, and the copy in TCRdb shows in-frame clones only, minus some. Among under 20,000 clones listed, 80% to 90% were seen once. The input for sequencing was CD8+ T cells from peripheral blood mononuclear cells, taken in the second trimester of pregnancy. The receptors stem from a female donor in good health, enrolled as a control in a pregnancy study. Both conserved end residues are part of each CDR3. D genes are given only for firm matches. Size values are once, few and many counts, or a class for expanded clones, and some rows have none.

j_call v_call clone_size d_call cdr3_aa cdr3_nt
TRBJ2-7 TRBV29-1 once . CSVVLQDYEQYF TGCAGCGTTGTTCTACAGGATTACGAGCAGTACTTC
TRBJ2-1 TRBV29-1 once . CSVEGGVGTGPSDEQFF TGCAGCGTTGAAGGCGGGGTGGGGACGGGCCCCTCGGATGAGCAGTTCTTC
TRBJ2-4 TRBV11-2 . TRBD2 CASSPPDDSGIVAKNIQYF TGTGCCAGCAGCCCCCCCGATGATAGCGGGATTGTCGCCAAAAACATTCAGTACTTC
TRBJ2-3 TRBV9 . TRBD2 CASSGPVAGVADTQYF TGTGCCAGCAGCGGCCCAGTAGCGGGAGTTGCAGATACGCAGTATTTT
TRBJ1-4 TRBV15 once . CATSRDSTNEKLFF TGTGCCACCAGCAGGGACAGCACTAATGAAAAACTGTTTTTT
TRBJ1-2 TRBV28 . . CASSLGGAGYTF TGTGCCAGCAGTTTAGGCGGGGCGGGCTACACCTTC
TRBJ2-1 TRBV5-6 . . CASSLVVSPNEQFF TGTGCCAGCAGCTTGGTAGTAAGCCCCAATGAGCAGTTCTTC
TRBJ1-1 TRBV7-9 . TRBD1 CASRQGFGNTEAFF TGTGCCAGCAGACAGGGGTTCGGCAACACTGAAGCTTTCTTT
TRBJ1-1 TRBV6-4 . . CASSEGTTNTEAFF TGTGCCAGCAGTGAGGGGACAACGAACACTGAAGCTTTCTTT
TRBJ2-5 TRBV4-2 . TRBD2 CASSQESDSGKAETQYF TGTGCCAGCAGCCAAGAGTCCGATAGCGGGAAAGCAGAGACCCAGTACTTC
TRBJ2-2 TRBV7-2 once . CASSLLAGGELFF TGTGCCAGCAGTTTACTAGCAGGCGGGGAGCTGTTTTTT
TRBJ2-2 TRBV27 . TRBD1 CASSWTGGNTGELFF TGTGCCAGCAGCTGGACAGGGGGCAACACCGGGGAGCTGTTTTTT
TRBJ2-2 TRBV28 . . CASSFSPRQFTGELFF TGTGCCAGCAGTTTTTCCCCCAGGCAGTTCACCGGGGAGCTGTTTTTT
TRBJ2-5 TRBV7-9 . . CASSSYQGPGAQYF TGTGCCAGCAGCTCGTACCAGGGCCCAGGGGCCCAGTACTTC
TRBJ1-1 TRBV9 . . CASSFDSNTEAFF TGTGCCAGCAGCTTCGACTCGAACACTGAAGCTTTCTTT
TRBJ2-7 TRBV5-6 . . CASSYGNGEQYF TGTGCCAGCAGCTACGGGAACGGCGAGCAGTACTTC
TRBJ1-3 TRBV4-1 . . CASSPISGGTYTIYF TGCGCCAGCAGCCCCATCAGCGGGGGGACGTACACCATATATTTT
TRBJ2-4 TRBV7-9 . . CASSGDKGPLSKNIQYF TGTGCCAGCAGCGGGGACAAGGGGCCCCTGTCCAAAAACATTCAGTACTTC
TRBJ1-5 TRBV7-9 . . CASSSGVSNQPQHF TGTGCCAGCAGTTCAGGGGTTAGCAATCAGCCCCAGCATTTT
TRBJ1-2 TRBV30 . TRBD1 CAWRQGAYGYTF TGTGCCTGGAGGCAGGGGGCCTATGGCTACACCTTC
TRBJ2-5 TRBV6-4 . . CASSDGPTETQYF TGTGCCAGCAGTGACGGCCCAACAGAGACCCAGTACTTC
TRBJ1-1 TRBV19 . TRBD1 CASSGDRGTEAFF TGTGCCAGTAGTGGGGACAGGGGCACTGAAGCTTTCTTT
TRBJ2-5 TRBV5-6 few TRBD2 CASSLRESGGAETQYF TGTGCCAGCAGCTTGAGGGAGAGCGGGGGGGCAGAGACCCAGTACTTC
TRBJ1-2 TRBV30 . . CAWSENAWAGPYGYTF TGTGCCTGGAGTGAGAACGCGTGGGCAGGGCCCTATGGCTACACCTTC
TRBJ2-5 TRBV7-9 . TRBD2 CASSLAVSGETQYF TGTGCCAGCAGCCTAGCGGTTTCGGGAGAGACCCAGTACTTC
TRBJ2-7 TRBV5-4 . TRBD1 CASSLGDRTYEQYF TGTGCCAGCAGCTTGGGGGACAGGACCTACGAGCAGTACTTC
TRBJ2-1 TRBV7-2 . TRBD1 CASSHTGVNEQFF TGTGCCAGCAGCCATACAGGGGTCAATGAGCAGTTCTTC
TRBJ2-4 TRBV27 . . CASSPLRTAPSNIQYF TGTGCCAGCAGCCCCTTGAGGACAGCGCCAAGCAACATTCAGTACTTC
TRBJ2-4 TRBV2 . TRBD2 CASRLLGGVWAKNIQYF TGTGCCAGCAGACTTCTTGGGGGGGTTTGGGCCAAAAACATTCAGTACTTC
TRBJ1-1 TRBV30 . . CAWREGWGTNTEAFF TGTGCCTGGAGGGAGGGGTGGGGGACGAACACTGAAGCTTTCTTT
TRBJ2-3 TRBV27 . TRBD1 CASSDRDRVSDTQYF TGTGCCAGCAGTGACCGGGACAGAGTGTCAGATACGCAGTATTTT
TRBJ1-1 TRBV2 . TRBD1 CASSTGGAEAFF TGTGCCAGCAGCACAGGGGGTGCTGAAGCTTTCTTT
TRBJ1-1 TRBV29-1 . TRBD1 CSGQTGEGTEAFF TGCAGCGGCCAGACAGGGGAGGGCACTGAAGCTTTCTTT
TRBJ2-1 TRBV30 . TRBD2 CAWSISGGSYNEQFF TGTGCCTGGAGTATAAGCGGGGGTTCCTACAATGAGCAGTTCTTC
TRBJ1-4 TRBV19 . . CASRTYERGEKLFF TGTGCCAGTAGAACATACGAGCGAGGTGAAAAACTGTTTTTT
TRBJ2-3 TRBV10-3 . TRBD1 CASTMTGAGTDTQYF TGTGCCAGCACGATGACAGGGGCGGGAACAGATACGCAGTATTTT
TRBJ1-3 TRBV14 . TRBD1 CASGQGILGNTIYF TGTGCCAGCGGACAGGGGATTCTTGGAAACACCATATATTTT
TRBJ2-7 TRBV28 . TRBD2 CASSLPAGTSGSYEQYF TGTGCCAGCAGTTTACCTGCCGGGACTAGCGGATCCTACGAGCAGTACTTC
TRBJ2-1 TRBV28 once . CASSSSVDEQFF TGTGCCAGCAGTTCATCGGTGGATGAGCAGTTCTTC